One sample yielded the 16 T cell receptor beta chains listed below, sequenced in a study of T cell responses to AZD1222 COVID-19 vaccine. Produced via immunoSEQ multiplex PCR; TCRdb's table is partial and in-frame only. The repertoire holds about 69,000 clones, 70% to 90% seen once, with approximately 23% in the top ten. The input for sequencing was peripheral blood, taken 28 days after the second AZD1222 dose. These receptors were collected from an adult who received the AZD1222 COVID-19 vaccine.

For the CDR3, the DNA is TGTGCCAGCAGTTACTCTAAGGGTCGGGGTAATTCACCCCTCCACTTT. Encoded protein: CASSYSKGRGNSPLHF. J is TRBJ1-6 and V is TRBV6-5; no clear D gene. The germline gives CDR1 MNHEY, CDR2 SVGAGI. V was pared by 0 bases and J by 6 bases, with 12 bases between. The CDR3 is 16 amino acids.

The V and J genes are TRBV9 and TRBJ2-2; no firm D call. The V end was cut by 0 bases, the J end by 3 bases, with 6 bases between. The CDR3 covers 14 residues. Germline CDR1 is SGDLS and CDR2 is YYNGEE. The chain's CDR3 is CASSVGSDTGELFF. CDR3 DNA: TGTGCCAGCAGCGTAGGGTCGGACACCGGGGAGCTGTTTTTT.

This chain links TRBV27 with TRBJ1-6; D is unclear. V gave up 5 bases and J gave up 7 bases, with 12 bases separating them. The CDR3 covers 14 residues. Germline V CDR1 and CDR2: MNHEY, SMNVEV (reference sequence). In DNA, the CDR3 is TGTGCCAGCAGTCTCCTTGGGAGCAATTCACCCCTCCACTTT. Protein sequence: CASSLLGSNSPLHF.

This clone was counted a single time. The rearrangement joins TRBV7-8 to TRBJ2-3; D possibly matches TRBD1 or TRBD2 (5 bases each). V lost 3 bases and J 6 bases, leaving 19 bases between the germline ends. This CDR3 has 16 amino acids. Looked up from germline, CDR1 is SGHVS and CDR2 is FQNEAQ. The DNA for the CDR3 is TGTGCCAGCAGCTTTTGGGACCCCGGTTCGACTGATACGCAGTATTTT. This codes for CASSFWDPGSTDTQYF.

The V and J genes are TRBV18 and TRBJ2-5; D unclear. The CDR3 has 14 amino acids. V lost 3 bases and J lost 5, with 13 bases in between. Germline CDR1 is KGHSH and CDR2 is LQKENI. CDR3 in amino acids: CASSPLGEAETQYF. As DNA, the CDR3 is TGTGCCAGCTCACCCCTTGGTGAGGCCGAGACCCAGTACTTC.

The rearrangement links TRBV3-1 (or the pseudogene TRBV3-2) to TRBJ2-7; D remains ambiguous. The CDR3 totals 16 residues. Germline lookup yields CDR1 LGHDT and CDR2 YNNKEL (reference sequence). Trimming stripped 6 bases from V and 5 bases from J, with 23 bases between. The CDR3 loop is CASSHRLGFLRDEQYF. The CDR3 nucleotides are TGTGCCAGCAGTCACCGGCTGGGGTTCCTTCGCGACGAGCAGTACTTC.

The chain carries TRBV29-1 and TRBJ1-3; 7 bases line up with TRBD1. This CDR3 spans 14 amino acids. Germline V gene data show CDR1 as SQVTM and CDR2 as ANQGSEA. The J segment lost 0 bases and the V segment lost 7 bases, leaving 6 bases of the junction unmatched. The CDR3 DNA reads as TGCAGCGCCTGGACAGGAAACTCTGGAAACACCATATATTTT. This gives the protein CSAWTGNSGNTIYF. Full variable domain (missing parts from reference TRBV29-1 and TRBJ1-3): SAVISQKPSRDICQRGTSLTIQCQVDSQVTMMFWYRQQPGQSLTLIATANQGSEATYESGFVIDKFPISRPNLTFSTLTVSNMSPEDSSIYLCSAWTGNSGNTIYFGEGSWLTVV.

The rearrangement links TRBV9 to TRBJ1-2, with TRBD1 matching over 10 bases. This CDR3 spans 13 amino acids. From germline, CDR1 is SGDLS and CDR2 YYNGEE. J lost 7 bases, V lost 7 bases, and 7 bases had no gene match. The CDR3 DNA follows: TGTGCCAGCGGAGGGGACAGGGGCTTTGGCTACACCTTC. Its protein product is CASGGDRGFGYTF.

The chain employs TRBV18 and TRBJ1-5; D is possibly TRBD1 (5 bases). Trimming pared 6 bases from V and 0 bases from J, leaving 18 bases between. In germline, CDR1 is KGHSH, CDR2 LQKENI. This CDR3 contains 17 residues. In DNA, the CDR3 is TGTGCCAGCTCGGACGGGGGAGGCCCCTTTAGCAATCAGCCCCAGCATTTT. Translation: CASSDGGGPFSNQPQHF.

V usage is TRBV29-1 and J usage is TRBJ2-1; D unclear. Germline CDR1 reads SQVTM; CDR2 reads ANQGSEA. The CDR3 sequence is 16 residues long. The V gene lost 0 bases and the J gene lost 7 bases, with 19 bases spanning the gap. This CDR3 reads CSVEDPDGTRNNEQFF. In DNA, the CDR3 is TGCAGCGTTGAAGACCCCGACGGAACCCGGAATAATGAGCAGTTCTTC.

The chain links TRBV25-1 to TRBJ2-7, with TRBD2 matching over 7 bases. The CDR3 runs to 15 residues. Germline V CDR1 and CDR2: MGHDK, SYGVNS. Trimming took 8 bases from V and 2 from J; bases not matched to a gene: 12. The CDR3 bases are TGTGCCAGCCAGCCGGCGGGGGTTTTAACCTACGAGCAGTACTTC. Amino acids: CASQPAGVLTYEQYF.

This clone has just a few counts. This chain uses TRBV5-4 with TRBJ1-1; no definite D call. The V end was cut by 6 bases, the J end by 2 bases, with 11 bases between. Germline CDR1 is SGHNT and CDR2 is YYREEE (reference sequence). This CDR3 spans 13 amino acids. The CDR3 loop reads CASNKEANTEAFF. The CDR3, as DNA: TGTGCCAGCAACAAGGAGGCTAACACTGAAGCTTTCTTT.

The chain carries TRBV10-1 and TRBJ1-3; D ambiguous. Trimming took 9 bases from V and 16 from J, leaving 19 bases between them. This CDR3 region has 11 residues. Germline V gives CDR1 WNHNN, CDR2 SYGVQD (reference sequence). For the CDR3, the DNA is TGCGCCAGGTCGAAATTAGGCAGAGTGTATTTT. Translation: CARSKLGRVYF.

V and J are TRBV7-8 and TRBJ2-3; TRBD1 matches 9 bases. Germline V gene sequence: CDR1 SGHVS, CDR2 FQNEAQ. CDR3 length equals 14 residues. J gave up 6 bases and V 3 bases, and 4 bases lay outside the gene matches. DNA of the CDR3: TGTGCCAGCAGCTTGTACAGGGGGCGCGATACGCAGTATTTT. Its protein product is CASSLYRGRDTQYF. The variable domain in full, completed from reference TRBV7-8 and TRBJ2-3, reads GAGVSQSPRYKVAKRGQDVALRCDPISGHVSLFWYQQALGQGPEFLTYFQNEAQLDKSGLPSDRFFAERPEGSVSTLKIQRTQQEDSAVYLCASSLYRGRDTQYFGPGTRLTVL.

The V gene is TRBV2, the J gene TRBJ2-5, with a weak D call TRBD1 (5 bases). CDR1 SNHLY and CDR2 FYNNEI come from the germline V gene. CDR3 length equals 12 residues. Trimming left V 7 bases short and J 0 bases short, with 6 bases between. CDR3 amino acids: CASKTDQETQYF. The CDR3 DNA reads TGTGCCAGCAAGACAGACCAAGAGACCCAGTACTTC.

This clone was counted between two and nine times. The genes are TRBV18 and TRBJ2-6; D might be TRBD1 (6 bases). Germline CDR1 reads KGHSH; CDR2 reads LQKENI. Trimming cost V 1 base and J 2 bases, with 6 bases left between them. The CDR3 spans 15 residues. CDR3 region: CASSPQGAGANVLTF. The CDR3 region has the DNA TGTGCCAGCTCACCACAGGGGGCTGGGGCCAACGTCCTGACTTTC.